This TCR beta chain was obtained from a study of Ad26.COV2.S vaccination and SARS-CoV-2 variants (dated by TCRdb to the early 2020s). Concerning the study at large: Vaccine-arm donors were drawn from COV1001, a multicentre, randomized, double-blind, placebo-controlled phase I-IIa trial of Ad26.COV2.S in healthy adults. Ad26.COV2.S was given intramuscularly at 5x10^10 or 1x10^11 viral particles, as a single shot or as two shots 56 days apart. Sequencing of the TCRbeta repertoire served to evaluate the specificity and breadth of SARS-CoV-2-reactive T cell receptors following Ad26.COV2.S vaccination. The TCR-sequenced set comprised about 32 samples: approximately 20 Ad26.COV2.S vaccine recipients, 5 placebo recipients and 8 SARS-CoV-2 convalescent individuals. Trial participants were randomized into five groups of five, in which low-dose or high-dose Ad26.COV2.S was given once or twice, or placebo was given on both occasions. Investigators remained blinded to trial group allocation during experiments and outcome assessment.

Ends trimmed: V by 11 bases, J by 2 bases; bases unmatched to a gene: 8. CDR1 and CDR2 (LGHDT, YNNKEL) derive from the germline V gene (reference sequence). The CDR3 holds 14 amino acids from the cysteine to the phenylalanine. This entry keeps only the CDR3 DNA: 42 bases, framed from base 1. A remark on this clone: Its binding antigen is unknown. Base-call qualities are not available, and no considerably larger clone is one nucleotide away.

The treatment or condition label, read with the paper, signifies: roughly 20 received Ad26.COV2.S at low or high dose, single or two shots; 5 received placebo; per-sample allocation not given. For vaccine and placebo recipients, repertoires were sequenced using samples collected on day 63 after the first injection. Between 29 July and 7 August 2020, Cohort 1b enrolled about two dozen adults aged 18-55 years at one site in Boston, USA. As a vaccine, Ad26.COV2.S was a replication-incompetent adenovirus type 26 vector that expressed a prefusion-stabilized SARS-CoV-2 spike protein derived from the original Wuhan strain. The study at large found these results: Vaccine and placebo recipients had similar non-spike TCR breadth, a finding consistent with the vaccine containing only spike. The authors noted that the TCR breadth and depth analyses may have underestimated total T cell responses. The study was not powered to compare responses between vaccine doses or regimens. Spike-specific TCR breadth was higher in Ad26.COV2.S recipients than in placebo recipients (P = 0.0014). After vaccination, spike-specific CD8+ and CD4+ T cell responses were reported to show substantial breadth.

The immunoSEQ Assay was used to sequence TCRbeta CDR3 regions. After extraction, genomic DNA underwent amplification by bias-controlled multiplex PCR, followed by high-throughput sequencing. On the study's bioinformatics: To quantify the absolute abundance of every unique TCRbeta CDR3 region, sequences were collapsed and filtered. T cell fraction was estimated by normalizing TCRbeta template counts to usable DNA, which was measured by amplifying reference genes present in all nucleated cells. Repertoire TCRs were annotated as SARS-CoV-2-specific when V gene, CDR3 amino acid sequence and J gene were exactly matched to a known reactive TCR set. The reference SARS-CoV-2 TCR set came from MIRA and was filtered for enrichment in COVID-19-positive ImmuneCODE repertoires, removing public or cross-reactive TCRs. Drawing on the MIRA antigens, annotated TCRs were analysed further at the level of specific ORF or position within ORF. Breadth was defined as the number of annotated unique rearrangements divided by the total number of unique productive rearrangements, and depth was defined as the summed frequency of the annotated unique rearrangements. Two-sided Wilcoxon rank-sum tests were applied when comparing TCR breadth between groups. The clones in this table, taken by TCRdb from immuneACCESS, are in-frame only. Not every clone is retained; where verified, under half of the shortfall comes from an unresolved V gene, and the cause of the rest is unknown. D and trimming were read from the DNA, whereas the V and J calls and clone size are those reported in that table. This sample is represented by 290,000 or so clones; more than 75% of them were singletons. Over 2.5% of the sample is taken by the ten largest.

The material was peripheral blood, obtained in a trial of Ad26.COV2.S vaccine versus placebo. The chain links TRBV3-1 (or the pseudogene TRBV3-2) with TRBJ1-3, with 8 central nucleotides matching TRBD1. The receptor was isolated from a person aged 18-60 years who received the Ad26.COV2.S COVID-19 vaccine or a placebo. The DNA reads TGTGCCGCAGGACAGGGAAAGGCTGGAAACACCATATATTTT. This translates into CAAGQGKAGNTIYF.